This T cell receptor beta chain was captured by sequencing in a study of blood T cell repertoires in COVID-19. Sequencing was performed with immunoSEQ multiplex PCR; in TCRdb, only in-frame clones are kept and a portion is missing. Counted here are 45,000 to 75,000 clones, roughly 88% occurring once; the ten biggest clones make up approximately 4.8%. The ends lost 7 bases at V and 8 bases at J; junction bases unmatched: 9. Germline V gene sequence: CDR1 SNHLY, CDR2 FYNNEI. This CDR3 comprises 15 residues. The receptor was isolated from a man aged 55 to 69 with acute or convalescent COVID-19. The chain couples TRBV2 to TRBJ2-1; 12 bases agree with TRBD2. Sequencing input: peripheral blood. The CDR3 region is CASTGTSGLGDEQFF. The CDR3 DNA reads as TGTGCCAGCACAGGGACTAGCGGGTTGGGCGATGAGCAGTTCTTC.